The table lists the clone carrying this T cell receptor beta chain with a count of one. What it binds is not known. This sample stems from a study of type 1 regulatory T cells. TCRdb recomputed calls from the reads with MiXCR, one row per CDR3 protein. The sample gives 60,000 to 80,000 distinct CDR3 sequences, 50% to 70% of which show up once; 6.5% to 8.5% is in the top ten. With 3 bases removed from V and 8 bases from J, the gap between germline ends came to 13 bases. Germline CDR1 DFQATT, CDR2 SNEGSKA (reference sequence). CDR3 size: 13 residues. V gene TRBV20-1 combines with J gene TRBJ1-4, with D possibly TRBD1 on 6 matching bases. The sample consisted of cultured T cells, either the whole culture or a sorted T cell fraction (not recorded which). Subset noted: Tr1-enriched cell product generated in vitro against host alloantigens. This clonotype was obtained from a human donor in good health. CDR3 in DNA: TGCAGTGCTAGTCCCCAACAGGGAGAAAAACTGTTTTTT. Translated, it gives CSASPQQGEKLFF.